This passage covers 27 T cell receptor beta chains from one sample sequenced in a study of T cells in Graves' hyperthyroidism and ophthalmopathy. Amplification targeted TCR beta CDR3 regions from RNA transcripts. First-round RT-PCR targeting the TCR CDR3 was performed with the HTBI primer set. Each CDR3 protein gets one entry after TCRdb re-called the multiplex PCR reads with MiXCR. The table lists approximately 690,000 distinct CDR3 sequences, around 15% of them singletons, with approximately 12% in the top ten. Material for sequencing was blood. These receptor sequences come from a woman aged 50 to 65 with Graves' ophthalmopathy.

This rearrangement joins TRBV19 to TRBJ1-6; no firm D call. The CDR3 is made up of 15 amino acids. The ends were cut back, 3 bases at V and 7 bases at J, with 13 bases in the middle. Germline CDR1 is LNHDA and CDR2 is SQIVND (reference sequence). The CDR3 DNA is TGTGCCAGTAGTATCTTCGGTCAGCAGAATTCACCCCTCCACTTT. Translation gives CASSIFGQQNSPLHF.

This clonotype showed up many times. The chain has TRBV6-5 and TRBJ1-5, with 12 bases aligning to TRBD1. CDR3 length: 18 residues. With V trimmed by 0 bases and J by 0 bases, 3 bases remained unmatched. Germline values: CDR1 MNHEY, CDR2 SVGAGI. Here the CDR3 DNA reads TGTGCCAGCAGTTACTCCCGGGACAGGGGGCTTAGCAATCAGCCCCAGCATTTT. This gives the protein CASSYSRDRGLSNQPQHF.

This clonotype occurred many times. The J gene is TRBJ2-1, the V gene TRBV20-1; TRBD2 matches at 7 bases. Looked up from germline, CDR1 is DFQATT and CDR2 is SNEGSKA (reference sequence). This CDR3 has 16 residues. Trimming took 3 bases from V and 0 from J; bases not matched to a gene: 8. The CDR3 loop reads CSASVERGSSYNEQFF. The CDR3 DNA reads as TGCAGTGCTAGTGTGGAGCGGGGTAGCTCCTACAATGAGCAGTTCTTC.

The table lists this clonotype with many counts. The J gene is TRBJ2-3, the V gene TRBV27; a weak D match, TRBD2 (5 bases). The CDR3 has 17 amino acids. V was trimmed by 5 bases and J by 2 bases, leaving 20 bases between them. Germline CDR1 MNHEY, CDR2 SMNVEV (reference sequence). CDR3 protein: CASSPWAVRVPTDTQYF. CDR3 DNA sequence: TGTGCCAGCAGTCCCTGGGCAGTGAGGGTCCCCACAGATACGCAGTATTTT.

This clonotype occurred a few times. The chain uses TRBV27 and TRBJ2-2, with D perhaps TRBD2 (5 bases). V shed 5 bases and J shed 6 bases, with 10 bases lying between them. Germline V gene sequence: CDR1 MNHEY, CDR2 SMNVEV (reference sequence). This CDR3 is 13 amino acids long. CDR3 sequence reads: CASSPGVAGELFF. The CDR3 DNA follows: TGTGCCAGCAGTCCCGGGGTCGCCGGGGAGCTGTTTTTT.

The genes are TRBV7-3 and TRBJ2-7; 11 bases are shared with TRBD2. Trimming at V came to 5 bases and at J to 2 bases, leaving 5 bases not matched to a gene. The length of the CDR3 is 15 residues. Per the germline V gene, CDR1 is SGHTA and CDR2 is FQGTGA. The CDR3 DNA is TGTGCCAGCAGCGCGGGACTAGCGGAAACCTACGAGCAGTACTTC. Encoded protein: CASSAGLAETYEQYF.

This clonotype has just a few counts. J is TRBJ2-2 and V is TRBV7-6; TRBD2 agrees at 9 bases. With V trimmed by 3 bases and J by 7 bases, 9 bases remained unmatched. Germline CDR1 reads SGHVS; CDR2 reads FNYEAQ. The CDR3 covers 16 residues. The CDR3 DNA sequence: TGTGCCAGCAGCTTGATGGCTAGCGGGACGGGCGGGGAGCTGTTTTTT. This sequence encodes CASSLMASGTGGELFF. The full variable domain, in which reference TRBV7-6 and TRBJ2-2 provide the parts outside the CDR3, is GAGVSQSPRYKVTKRGQDVALRCDPISGHVSLYWYRQALGQGPEFLTYFNYEAQQDKSGLPNDRFSAERPEGSISTLTIQRTEQRDSAMYRCASSLMASGTGGELFFGEGSRLTVL.

In this sample, this clonotype turned up many times. The V and J genes are TRBV27 and TRBJ2-7; 8 nucleotides agree with TRBD2. The germline gives CDR1 MNHEY, CDR2 SMNVEV (reference sequence). The CDR3 is made up of 13 amino acids. J gave up 4 bases and V 6 bases, and 5 bases lay outside the gene matches. CDR3: CASRRSGMYEQYF. In DNA form, the CDR3 reads TGTGCCAGCAGACGTAGCGGGATGTACGAGCAGTACTTC.

The table lists this clonotype with many counts. The chain combines TRBV7-9 with TRBJ1-3, with 10 nucleotides matching TRBD1. Per the germline V gene, CDR1 is SEHNR and CDR2 is FQNEAQ (reference sequence). V was clipped by 5 bases and J by 2 bases; unmatched bases: 3. The length of the CDR3 is 15 residues. The CDR3 region is CASSLGTGAGNTIYF. CDR3 nucleotides: TGTGCCAGCAGCCTCGGGACAGGGGCTGGAAACACCATATATTTT.

The sample holds a few counts of this clonotype. One end of the junction does not line up with germline, which may come from a read error. The chain links TRBV5-1 to TRBJ1-1; D not certain. Per the germline V gene, CDR1 is SGHRS and CDR2 is YFSETQ. The CDR3 sequence is 13 residues long. The CDR3, as DNA: TGCGCCTGCAGCTTTTCATCCGGCACTGAAGCTTTCTTT. Its protein product is CACSFSSGTEAFF.

This clonotype was seen repeatedly, ten times or more. The genes are TRBV28 and TRBJ1-1; 9 bases agree with TRBD1. Unmatched junction bases numbered 12, after V lost 10 bases and J lost 6 bases. Germline V gene sequence: CDR1 MDHEN, CDR2 SYDVKM. CDR3 length: 14 amino acids. CDR3 protein: CATIVGTGFSEAFF. The CDR3, as DNA: TGTGCCACCATCGTTGGGACAGGGTTTTCTGAAGCTTTCTTT.

This clonotype was picked up a small number of times. This sequence joins TRBV7-2 and TRBJ2-7; no reliable D call. This CDR3 region has 14 residues. Germline-derived CDR1 and CDR2 are SGHTA and FQGNSA. Trimming removed 3 bases from V and 2 bases from J, with 11 bases in between. The CDR3 sequence is CASSFSSLTYEQYF. Here the CDR3 DNA reads TGTGCCAGCAGCTTTAGTTCCCTAACCTACGAGCAGTACTTC. The full variable domain, rest sourced from reference TRBV7-2 and TRBJ2-7, is GAGVSQSPSNKVTEKGKDVELRCDPISGHTALYWYRQSLGQGLEFLIYFQGNSAPDKSGLPSDRFSAERTGGSVSTLTIQRTQQEDSAVYLCASSFSSLTYEQYFGPGTRLTVT.

This clonotype was counted many times. The chain employs TRBV11-3 and TRBJ1-2; 12 nucleotides match TRBD1. Trimming took 5 bases from V and 7 from J; bases not matched to a gene: 14. The V gene's germline CDR1 is SGHNT and CDR2 YENEEA. The CDR3 length is 17 residues. CDR3 DNA: TGTGCCAGCAGCACGGACGCAGGGACAGGGGGCGAAGGTGGCTACACCTTC. Protein: CASSTDAGTGGEGGYTF.

The V call is TRBV19, the J call TRBJ2-7; no clear D. There are 14 residues in the CDR3. CDR1 and CDR2 from the germline V gene are LNHDA and SQIVND (reference sequence). V gave up 4 bases and J gave up 2 bases, with 12 bases separating them. The CDR3 nucleotides are TGTGCCAGTAGTACGGATGACGGAGCCTACGAGCAGTACTTC. Its translation: CASSTDDGAYEQYF.

This clonotype has at least ten counts. This chain connects TRBV20-1 to TRBJ1-2; 8 nucleotides match TRBD1. This CDR3 comprises 18 residues. The trim removed 1 base at V and 0 bases at J, leaving 13 bases unmatched. CDR1 and CDR2 from the germline V gene are DFQATT and SNEGSKA (reference sequence). CDR3 amino acids: CSARATRGQDLSNYGYTF. As DNA, the CDR3 is TGCAGTGCTAGAGCGACCAGGGGGCAGGATCTTTCTAACTATGGCTACACCTTC.

This clonotype was seen repeatedly, ten times or more. This chain links TRBV12-3 or TRBV12-4 with TRBJ1-1; no definite D call. The CDR3 sequence is 15 residues long. The V and J ends lost 8 bases and 0 bases respectively, with 16 bases between them. CDR3 residues: CASQQQASLNTEAFF. CDR3 DNA: TGTGCCAGCCAGCAACAAGCTTCCCTGAACACTGAAGCTTTCTTT.

This clonotype was seen a few times. The chain joins TRBV7-2 to TRBJ1-3; no clear D gene. CDR1 and CDR2 from the germline V gene are SGHTA and FQGNSA. The CDR3 is 14 amino acids. V shed 1 base and J shed 2 bases, with 6 bases lying between them. This CDR3 reads CASSLEFTGNTIYF. DNA for the CDR3: TGTGCCAGCAGCTTAGAGTTCACTGGAAACACCATATATTTT.

This clonotype was detected a few times. This chain links TRBV12-3 or TRBV12-4 with TRBJ2-7; a weak D match, TRBD1 (6 bases). V was clipped by 6 bases and J by 2 bases, with 14 bases between them. This CDR3 contains 14 residues. CDR3: CASRGVGAAYEQYF. DNA of the CDR3: TGTGCCAGCAGGGGGGTGGGGGCTGCCTACGAGCAGTACTTC.

This clonotype was seen at least ten times. J is TRBJ2-7 and V is TRBV7-2; weak D call: TRBD2 (7 bases). V dropped 4 bases and J dropped 2 bases, with 12 bases sitting between them. Looked up from germline, CDR1 is SGHTA and CDR2 is FQGNSA. The CDR3 totals 14 residues. Here the CDR3 reads CASSSREGAYEQYF. CDR3 nucleotide sequence: TGTGCCAGCAGCTCGAGGGAGGGGGCCTACGAGCAGTACTTC.

V usage is TRBV20-1 and J usage is TRBJ1-2, with D possibly matching TRBD1 (5 bases). The CDR3 runs 13 residues. Germline CDR1 DFQATT, CDR2 SNEGSKA (reference sequence). Trimming shortened V by 6 bases and J by 6 bases, and 17 bases separated the two germline ends. The CDR3 DNA follows: TGCAGTGCCAGACAGTACGGCAGGGATGGCTACACCTTC. Protein product: CSARQYGRDGYTF.

This clonotype was detected many times. The rearrangement links TRBV14 to TRBJ2-7, with 11 bases aligning to TRBD2. The ends lost 2 bases at V and 2 bases at J; junction bases unmatched: 2. Germline CDR1 is SGHDN and CDR2 is FVKESK. The CDR3 spans 15 residues. CDR3 bases: TGTGCCAGCAGCCAATTAGCGGGAGGGGCCTACGAGCAGTACTTC. Encoded protein: CASSQLAGGAYEQYF.

CDR3 loop: CAWSVPSGLTPLHF. As DNA, the CDR3 is TGTGCCTGGAGTGTCCCCTCGGGCCTCACACCCCTCCACTTT. This chain joins TRBV30 and TRBJ1-6, with D uncertain. This CDR3 is built from 14 residues. CDR1 and CDR2 (germline): GTSNPN, SVGIG (reference sequence). V lost 0 bases, J lost 11 bases, and 14 bases lay in between.

The table lists this clonotype with a few counts. The chain uses TRBV7-2 and TRBJ2-7, with 10 bases aligning to TRBD2. The CDR3 consists of 19 residues. CDR1 is SGHTA and CDR2 is FQGNSA in the germline V gene. With 0 bases clipped from V and 5 bases from J, the junction kept 16 bases outside the gene matches. The CDR3 region has the DNA TGTGCCAGCAGCTTAGCGCGGTTCAGGGCTAGCGGGAGTCTACACGAGCAGTACTTC. Encoded protein: CASSLARFRASGSLHEQYF.

This clonotype was counted at least ten times. The rearrangement links TRBV20-1 to TRBJ2-5; 9 nucleotides match TRBD1. The V gene's germline CDR1 is DFQATT and CDR2 SNEGSKA (reference sequence). Trimming took 7 bases from V and 2 from J; bases not matched to a gene: 8. This CDR3 comprises 14 residues. The CDR3 region is CSGKRQGGQETQYF. The CDR3, as DNA: TGCAGTGGCAAGAGACAGGGGGGGCAAGAGACCCAGTACTTC.

This chain links TRBV19 with TRBJ2-2, with 9 bases identical to TRBD1. The ends lost 6 bases at V and 4 bases at J; junction bases unmatched: 9. CDR1 and CDR2 from the germline V gene are LNHDA and SQIVND (reference sequence). This CDR3 spans 16 amino acids. CDR3 nucleotide sequence: TGTGCCAGTAGGGCCCAACAGGGGGCCACCACCGGGGAGCTGTTTTTT. Protein: CASRAQQGATTGELFF.

This clonotype was observed a handful of times. The V call is TRBV4-1, the J call TRBJ2-3, with TRBD2 matching 8 bases. The CDR3 contains 14 residues. Unmatched junction bases numbered 7, after V lost 4 bases and J lost 7 bases. Germline assignment: CDR1 MGHRA and CDR2 YSYEKL. CDR3 in DNA: TGCGCCAGCAGCCTGGGACTAGGGACGAATACGCAGTATTTT. Residues: CASSLGLGTNTQYF.

This clonotype was found a few times. V is TRBV25-1 and J is TRBJ2-2, with 9 nucleotides matching TRBD2. CDR1 and CDR2 from the germline V gene are MGHDK and SYGVNS. V trimming: 3 bases; J trimming: 2 bases; junction bases outside the gene matches: 4. The CDR3 length is 16 residues. CDR3 in DNA: TGTGCCAGCAGTGACCCAGCGGGGGGCAACACCGGGGAGCTGTTTTTT. Residues: CASSDPAGGNTGELFF.